Listed below are T cell receptor beta chains from one sample, sequenced in a study of blood T cell repertoires in COVID-19. Clones were sequenced by immunoSEQ multiplex PCR, and TCRdb holds only the in-frame ones, with some missing. The data hold approximately 110,000 clones, with approximately 90% observed a single time. Sequencing was performed on peripheral blood. The receptors originated from a woman aged 45 to 65 with acute or convalescent COVID-19. Both conserved end residues are part of each CDR3. D genes are given only for firm matches. Clone size appears in some rows only: once, few, many, or a class for an expanded clone.

d_call clone_size j_call v_call cdr3_aa cdr3_nt
NA NA TRBJ1-1 TRBV2 CASSLDGRILDTEAFF TGTGCCAGCAGCCTAGACGGACGGATACTAGACACTGAAGCTTTCTTT
NA once TRBJ1-2 TRBV5-4 CASSPDPERGYTF TGTGCCAGCAGCCCTGACCCCGAGAGGGGCTACACCTTC
NA NA TRBJ2-2 TRBV18 CASSPLGPDTGELFF TGTGCCAGCTCACCTCTGGGGCCGGACACCGGGGAGCTGTTTTTT
NA NA TRBJ1-5 TRBV7-9 CASSLVVKGVYQPQHF TGTGCCAGCAGCTTAGTGGTAAAGGGAGTTTATCAGCCCCAGCATTTT
TRBD1 NA TRBJ2-7 TRBV10-3 CAISGGRDRAYEQYF TGTGCCATCAGTGGGGGACGGGACAGGGCCTACGAGCAGTACTTC
NA NA TRBJ1-1 TRBV6-2/TRBV6-3 CASSYGGWRGASTEAFF TGTGCCAGCAGTTACGGCGGGTGGAGGGGCGCGAGTACTGAAGCTTTCTTT
NA NA TRBJ1-3 TRBV6-5 CASSLVGSSGNTIYF TGTGCCAGCAGTTTGGTCGGGAGCTCTGGAAACACCATATATTTT
NA NA TRBJ2-5 TRBV11-2 CASSSGGQETQYF TGTGCCAGCAGCTCCGGGGGCCAAGAGACCCAGTACTTC
NA NA TRBJ1-1 TRBV7-3 CASSLMLGHYTEAFF TGTGCCAGCAGCTTAATGCTGGGCCATTATACTGAAGCTTTCTTT
NA once TRBJ2-7 TRBV27 CASSFSTSYEQYF TGTGCCAGCAGTTTTTCTACTTCCTACGAGCAGTACTTC
NA NA TRBJ1-1 TRBV29-1 CSVEEPRYTEAFF TGCAGCGTTGAAGAGCCCAGGTACACTGAAGCTTTCTTT
NA NA TRBJ1-2 TRBV30 CAWSSIREGYTF TGTGCCTGGAGTAGTATCCGGGAGGGCTACACCTTC
NA NA TRBJ1-2 TRBV5-1 CASSLGGGGYTF TGCGCCAGCAGCTTGGGCGGGGGCGGCTACACCTTC
NA once TRBJ2-5 TRBV30 CAWSSELSIETQYF TGTGCCTGGAGTTCGGAGCTCTCAATAGAGACCCAGTACTTC
NA NA TRBJ2-1 TRBV19 CASLKAGSQFF TGTGCCAGTTTAAAAGCCGGGTCGCAGTTCTTC
NA once TRBJ1-3 TRBV2 CASSEGGYSGNTIYF TGTGCCAGCAGTGAAGGCGGCTACTCTGGAAACACCATATATTTT
NA NA TRBJ2-7 TRBV3-1/TRBV3-2 CASSQEKALGGKSTYEQYF TGTGCCAGCAGCCAAGAGAAGGCTTTGGGGGGAAAAAGTACCTACGAGCAGTACTTC
NA NA TRBJ1-6 TRBV18 CASSLPTTLPGSYNSPLHF TGTGCCAGCTCACTCCCTACAACCCTTCCGGGCTCCTATAATTCACCCCTCCACTTT
NA once TRBJ1-1 TRBV6-7 CASNLGRQVNTEAFF TGTGCCAGCAATCTAGGGCGACAGGTGAACACTGAAGCTTTCTTT
TRBD1 NA TRBJ1-4 TRBV12-3/TRBV12-4 CASSRQGGEKLFF TGTGCCAGCAGTCGACAGGGCGGTGAAAAACTGTTTTTT
NA NA TRBJ1-1 TRBV6-2/TRBV6-3 CASSYGTHAFF TGTGCCAGCAGTTACGGGACTCACGCTTTCTTT
NA NA TRBJ2-7 TRBV28 CASSAVLSSYEQYF TGTGCCAGCAGTGCGGTGCTTAGCTCCTACGAGCAGTACTTC
NA NA TRBJ1-5 TRBV28 CASSLYSQVVSNQPQHF TGTGCCAGCAGTCTATACTCACAGGTCGTTAGCAATCAGCCCCAGCATTTT
TRBD1 NA TRBJ2-7 TRBV6-6 CASSYSDRGREQYF TGTGCCAGCAGTTACTCGGACAGGGGCCGCGAGCAGTACTTC
NA few TRBJ2-1 TRBV10-3 CAISGLGSYNEQFF TGTGCCATCAGTGGACTCGGCTCCTACAATGAGCAGTTCTTC
NA NA TRBJ1-6 TRBV7-9 CASSFGENSPLHF TGTGCCAGCAGCTTCGGGGAGAATTCACCCCTCCACTTT
NA once TRBJ1-1 TRBV6-1 CASSENRVTEAFF TGTGCCAGCAGTGAAAACAGGGTAACTGAAGCTTTCTTT
NA NA TRBJ1-2 TRBV28 CASSLGGEQTNYGYTF TGTGCCAGCAGTTTGGGAGGGGAACAAACTAACTATGGCTACACCTTC
NA NA TRBJ1-2 TRBV7-3 CASSLGGAYGYTF TGTGCCAGCAGCTTAGGGGGGGCTTATGGCTACACCTTC
TRBD1 few TRBJ2-7 TRBV5-4 CASSPGTAYEQYF TGTGCCAGCAGCCCCGGGACAGCCTACGAGCAGTACTTC
TRBD1 NA TRBJ1-2 TRBV5-6 CASSVTGSHYGYTF TGTGCCAGCAGCGTGACAGGGAGTCACTATGGCTACACCTTC
NA NA TRBJ2-7 TRBV7-8 CASRHRWASQYEQYF TGTGCCAGCAGACACAGGTGGGCCTCGCAGTACGAGCAGTACTTC
NA few TRBJ1-4 TRBV10-3 CAISDGGAKGEKLFF TGTGCCATCAGTGATGGTGGGGCGAAGGGTGAAAAACTGTTTTTT
TRBD1 NA TRBJ2-7 TRBV7-9 CASSLAGTGALAQYF TGTGCCAGCAGCTTAGCCGGGACAGGCGCCCTCGCGCAGTACTTC
TRBD2 NA TRBJ2-7 TRBV15 CATSRGLAGGPWGLSYEQYF TGTGCCACCAGCAGAGGACTAGCGGGAGGCCCGTGGGGTTTGTCCTACGAGCAGTACTTC
NA NA TRBJ2-1 TRBV11-2 CASSLESPSSYNEQFF TGTGCCAGCAGCTTAGAGTCCCCTAGCTCCTACAATGAGCAGTTCTTC
NA once TRBJ2-6 TRBV1 CTSSQGLQGTAGANVLTF TGCACCAGCAGCCAAGGTTTACAGGGGACGGCTGGGGCCAACGTCCTGACTTTC
TRBD1 once TRBJ1-2 TRBV6-5 CASTSVRGLTYGYTF TGTGCCAGCACCTCAGTGAGGGGGCTTACCTATGGCTACACCTTC
NA NA TRBJ1-2 TRBV10-3 CAIGGGQGPNYGYTF TGTGCCATCGGGGGTGGGCAGGGGCCCAACTATGGCTACACCTTC
NA NA TRBJ1-2 TRBV5-6 CASSSVGGGPGYTF TGTGCCAGCAGCTCAGTAGGGGGAGGGCCCGGCTACACCTTC